Below, 10 T cell receptor beta chains from the same sample are listed, as sequenced in a study of blood T cell repertoires in COVID-19. Repertoires were generated with immunoSEQ multiplex PCR, while TCRdb's copy carries only in-frame clones and drops some. The table lists about 69,000 clones, around 90% of them singletons. Sequences were obtained from peripheral blood. The receptors here all came from a woman aged 55-69 years with active COVID-19.

This sequence joins TRBV30 and TRBJ1-2; a possible D gene is TRBD1 (6 bases). The V end lost 4 bases, the J end lost 7 bases, and 16 bases lay between the germline ends. Germline V lookup: CDR1 GTSNPN, CDR2 SVGIG (reference sequence). The CDR3 covers 13 residues. CDR3 DNA sequence: TGTGCCTGGACCCAGTCAGGGGCGGCTGGCTACACCTTC. It codes for CAWTQSGAAGYTF. The variable domain in full, with the rest retrieved from reference TRBV30 and TRBJ1-2, is SQTIHQWPATLVQPVGSPLSLECTVEGTSNPNLYWYRQAAGRGLQLLFYSVGIGQISSEVPQNLSASRPQDRQFILSSKKLLLSDSGFYLCAWTQSGAAGYTFGSGTRLTVV.

This chain connects TRBV19 to TRBJ1-5; possibly TRBD1 for D (6 bases). The CDR3 totals 16 residues. The germline V gene encodes CDR1 LNHDA and CDR2 SQIVND (reference sequence). Trimming pared 5 bases from V and 5 bases from J, leaving 19 bases between. The CDR3 region has the DNA TGTGCCAGTAGTGCTGGACAGTCCGCGGGGGATCAGCCCCAGCATTTT. Its translation is CASSAGQSAGDQPQHF.

This clone showed up just a few times. The CDR3 sequence: CACLRDRPYGYTF. The CDR3 bases are TGTGCCTGTCTCCGGGACAGGCCATATGGCTACACCTTC. This sequence joins TRBV30 and TRBJ1-2; 8 bases match TRBD1. This CDR3 has 13 amino acids. After removal of 6 bases from V and 5 bases from J, the junction contained 8 bases not matched to a gene. CDR1 is GTSNPN and CDR2 is SVGIG in the germline V gene (reference sequence).

This sequence joins TRBV15 and TRBJ2-2; TRBD2 agrees at 12 bases. Germline CDR1 is LNHNV and CDR2 is YYDKDF (reference sequence). The V and J ends lost 0 bases and 7 bases, in that order; junction bases with no gene match: 9. This CDR3 is 18 amino acids long. The CDR3 loop is CATSRDPRTSGKDGELFF. CDR3 in DNA: TGTGCCACCAGCAGAGACCCAAGGACTAGCGGGAAGGACGGGGAGCTGTTTTTT. Full variable domain (remainder filled in from reference TRBV15 and TRBJ2-2): DAMVIQNPRYQVTQFGKPVTLSCSQTLNHNVMYWYQQKSSQAPKLLFHYYDKDFNNEADTPDNFQSRRPNTSFCFLDIRSPGLGDTAMYLCATSRDPRTSGKDGELFFGEGSRLTVL.

This clone occurred once. This rearrangement joins TRBV5-1 to TRBJ2-7; 10 positions agree with TRBD2. Germline V lookup: CDR1 SGHRS, CDR2 YFSETQ. The CDR3 extends over 15 amino acids. The V gene end was trimmed by 3 bases and the J gene end by 6 bases; junction bases not matched to a gene: 9. CDR3 residues: CASSSGSGGTSEQYF. The CDR3 DNA reads as TGCGCCAGCAGCTCCGGTAGCGGGGGGACTAGCGAGCAGTACTTC.

The chain carries TRBV7-2 and TRBJ2-7; D uncertain. Germline values: CDR1 SGHTA, CDR2 FQGNSA. This CDR3 has 14 residues. V lost 1 base, J lost 2 bases, and 9 bases lay in between. CDR3 nucleotides: TGTGCCAGCAGCTTAGACGCAGGCCCCTACGAGCAGTACTTC. Translating it yields CASSLDAGPYEQYF. Together with reference TRBV7-2 and TRBJ2-7, the CDR3 gives the full variable domain: GAGVSQSPSNKVTEKGKDVELRCDPISGHTALYWYRQSLGQGLEFLIYFQGNSAPDKSGLPSDRFSAERTGGSVSTLTIQRTQQEDSAVYLCASSLDAGPYEQYFGPGTRLTVT.

The rearrangement uses TRBV3-1 (or the pseudogene TRBV3-2) and TRBJ2-5, with 14 bases matching TRBD2. CDR1 is LGHDT and CDR2 is YNNKEL in the germline V gene (reference sequence). V was clipped by 8 bases and J by 5 bases; unmatched bases: 7. There are 15 residues in the CDR3. CDR3 nucleotides: TGTGCCAGCGGAGGGACTAGCGGGAGTCGGGAGACCCAGTACTTC. Protein sequence: CASGGTSGSRETQYF.

The chain combines TRBV5-1 with TRBJ2-2; D is undetermined. V gave up 0 bases and J gave up 0 bases, with 6 bases separating them. CDR1 and CDR2 from the germline V gene are SGHRS and YFSETQ. The CDR3 length is 15 residues. The CDR3 reads CASSLDGANTGELFF. CDR3 in DNA: TGCGCCAGCAGCTTGGACGGAGCGAACACCGGGGAGCTGTTTTTT.

The chain carries TRBV2 and TRBJ2-3; 9 positions agree with TRBD1. Trimming took 7 bases from V and 3 from J; bases not matched to a gene: 5. The CDR3 runs to 14 residues. Germline V CDR1 and CDR2: SNHLY, FYNNEI. DNA of the CDR3: TGTGCCAGCAAAGGGACAGGGTGGACAGATACGCAGTATTTT. This sequence encodes CASKGTGWTDTQYF.

V gene TRBV5-4 combines with J gene TRBJ2-6; the match to TRBD2 covers 8 bases. Per germline, CDR1 SGHNT and CDR2 YYREEE (reference sequence). There are 16 residues in the CDR3. V shed 4 bases, J shed 2 bases, and the junction held 5 bases outside the gene matches. The CDR3: CASSPGGATGANVLTF. The DNA for the CDR3 is TGTGCCAGCAGCCCCGGGGGGGCAACTGGGGCCAACGTCCTGACTTTC. Together with reference TRBV5-4 and TRBJ2-6, the CDR3 gives the full variable domain: ETGVTQSPTHLIKTRGQQVTLRCSSQSGHNTVSWYQQALGQGPQFIFQYYREEENGRGNFPPRFSGLQFPNYSSELNVNALELDDSALYLCASSPGGATGANVLTFGAGSRLTVL.